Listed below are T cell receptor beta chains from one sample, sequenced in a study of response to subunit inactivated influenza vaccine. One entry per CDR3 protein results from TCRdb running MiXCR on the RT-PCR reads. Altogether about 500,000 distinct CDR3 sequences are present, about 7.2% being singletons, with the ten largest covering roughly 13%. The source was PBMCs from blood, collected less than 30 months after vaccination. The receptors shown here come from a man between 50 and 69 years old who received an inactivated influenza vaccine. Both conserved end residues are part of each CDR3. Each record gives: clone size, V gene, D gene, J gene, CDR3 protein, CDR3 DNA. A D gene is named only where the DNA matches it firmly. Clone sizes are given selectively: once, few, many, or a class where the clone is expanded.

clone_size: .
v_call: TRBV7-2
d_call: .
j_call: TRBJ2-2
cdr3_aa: CASSLVHRAGAGELFF
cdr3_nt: TGTGCCAGCAGCTTAGTTCACAGGGCAGGCGCCGGGGAGCTGTTTTTT

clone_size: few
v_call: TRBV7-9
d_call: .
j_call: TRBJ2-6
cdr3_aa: CASRSAGANVLTF
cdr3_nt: TGTGCCAGCAGGTCAGCTGGGGCCAACGTCCTGACTTTC

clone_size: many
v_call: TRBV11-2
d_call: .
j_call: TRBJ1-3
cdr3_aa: CASSDAGFGNTIYF
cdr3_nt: TGTGCCAGCAGCGACGCGGGGTTCGGAAACACCATATATTTT

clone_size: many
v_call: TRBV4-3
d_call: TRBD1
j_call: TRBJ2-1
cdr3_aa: CASSQVLPGQGLGNEQFF
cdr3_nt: TGCGCCAGCAGCCAAGTATTACCGGGACAGGGATTAGGGAATGAGCAGTTCTTC

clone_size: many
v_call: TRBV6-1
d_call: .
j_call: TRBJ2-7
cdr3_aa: CASSPAGIYEQYF
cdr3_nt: TGTGCCAGCAGCCCCGCGGGGATCTACGAGCAGTACTTC

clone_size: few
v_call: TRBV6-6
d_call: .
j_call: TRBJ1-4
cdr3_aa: CASSYKWREKLFF
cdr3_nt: TGTGCCAGCAGTTATAAGTGGCGTGAAAAACTGTTTTTT

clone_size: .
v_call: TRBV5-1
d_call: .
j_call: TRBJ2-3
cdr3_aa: CASSWGSPDTQYF
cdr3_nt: TGCGCCAGCAGTTGGGGGAGCCCAGATACGCAGTATTTT

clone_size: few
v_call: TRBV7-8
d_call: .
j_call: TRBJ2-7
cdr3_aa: CASSLMKITYEQYF
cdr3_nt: TGTGCCAGCAGCTTAATGAAAATAACCTACGAGCAGTACTTC

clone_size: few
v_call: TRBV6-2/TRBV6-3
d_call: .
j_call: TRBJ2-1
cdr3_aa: CASSWLAGDEQFF
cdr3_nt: TGTGCCAGCAGCTGGCTAGCTGGGGATGAGCAGTTCTTC

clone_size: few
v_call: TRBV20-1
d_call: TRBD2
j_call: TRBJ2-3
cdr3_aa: CSARLLRGGGTDTQYF
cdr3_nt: TGCAGTGCTAGACTACTCCGGGGGGGAGGGACAGATACGCAGTATTTT

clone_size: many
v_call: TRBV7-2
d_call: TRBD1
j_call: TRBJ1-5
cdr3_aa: CASSSDRARQPQHF
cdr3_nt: TGTGCCAGCAGCTCGGACAGGGCTCGTCAGCCCCAGCATTTT

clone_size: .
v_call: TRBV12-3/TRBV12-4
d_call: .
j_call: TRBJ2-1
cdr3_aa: CASSLTGKGYNEQFF
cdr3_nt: TGTGCCAGCAGTTTAACGGGGAAGGGGTACAATGAGCAGTTCTTC

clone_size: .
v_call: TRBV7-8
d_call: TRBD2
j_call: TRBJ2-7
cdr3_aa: CASRRTSGETYEQYF
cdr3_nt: TGTGCCAGCAGAAGGACTAGCGGGGAGACCTACGAGCAGTACTTC

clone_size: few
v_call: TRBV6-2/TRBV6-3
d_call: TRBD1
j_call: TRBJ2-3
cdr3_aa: CASSYTGTAPGQYF
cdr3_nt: TGTGCCAGCAGTTACACAGGGACAGCTCCAGGACAGTATTTT

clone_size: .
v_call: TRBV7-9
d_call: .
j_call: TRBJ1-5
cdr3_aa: CASSHGVQPQHF
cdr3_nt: TGTGCCAGCAGCCACGGGGTCCAGCCCCAGCATTTT

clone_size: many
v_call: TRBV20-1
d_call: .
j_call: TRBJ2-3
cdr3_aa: CSASGDSTDTQYF
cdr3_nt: TGCAGTGCTAGTGGGGATAGCACAGATACGCAGTATTTT

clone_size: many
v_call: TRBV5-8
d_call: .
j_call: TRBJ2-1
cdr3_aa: CASSKARSRSYNEQFF
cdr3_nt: TGTGCCAGCAGCAAGGCCCGATCTAGGTCCTACAATGAGCAGTTCTTC

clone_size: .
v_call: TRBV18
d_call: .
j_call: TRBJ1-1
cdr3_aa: CASSASSVNTEAFF
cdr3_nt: TGTGCCAGCTCCGCGTCCTCGGTGAACACTGAAGCTTTCTTT

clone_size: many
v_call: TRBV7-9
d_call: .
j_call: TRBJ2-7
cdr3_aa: CASSLDLSYEQYF
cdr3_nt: TGTGCCAGCAGCTTAGATCTATCCTACGAGCAGTACTTC

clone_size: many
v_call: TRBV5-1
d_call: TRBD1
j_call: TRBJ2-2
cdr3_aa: CASSPDRLLVANTGELFF
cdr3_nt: TGCGCCAGCAGCCCGGACAGGCTCCTGGTCGCGAACACCGGGGAGCTGTTTTTT

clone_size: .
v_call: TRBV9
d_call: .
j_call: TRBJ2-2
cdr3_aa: CASSVDLAWTGELFF
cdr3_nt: TGTGCCAGCAGCGTCGATCTAGCGTGGACCGGGGAGCTGTTTTTT

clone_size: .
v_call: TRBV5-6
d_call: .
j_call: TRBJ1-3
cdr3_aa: CASSLPRSASSGNTIYF
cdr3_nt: TGTGCCAGCAGCTTACCCCGGTCAGCGAGTTCTGGAAACACCATATATTTT

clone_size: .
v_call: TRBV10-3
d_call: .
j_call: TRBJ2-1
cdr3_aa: CAISLAGVADYSYNEQFF
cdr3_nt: TGTGCCATCAGCCTGGCCGGGGTAGCGGACTACTCCTACAATGAGCAGTTCTTC

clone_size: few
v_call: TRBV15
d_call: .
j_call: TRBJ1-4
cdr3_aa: CATSRDPASEKLFF
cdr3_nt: TGTGCCACCAGCAGAGATCCGGCCAGTGAAAAACTGTTTTTT

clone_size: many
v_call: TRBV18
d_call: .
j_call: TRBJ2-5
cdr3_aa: CASSPPRETQYF
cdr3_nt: TGTGCCAGCTCACCACCGCGAGAGACCCAGTACTTC

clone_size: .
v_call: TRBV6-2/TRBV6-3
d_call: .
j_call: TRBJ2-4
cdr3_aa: CASSYRSLAEDSKNIQYF
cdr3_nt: TGTGCCAGCAGTTACCGTTCCCTAGCAGAAGACTCCAAAAACATTCAGTACTTC

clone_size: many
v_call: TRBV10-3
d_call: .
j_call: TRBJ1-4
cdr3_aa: CAISDRQEGKLFF
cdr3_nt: TGTGCCATCAGTGATCGACAGGAGGGAAAACTGTTTTTT

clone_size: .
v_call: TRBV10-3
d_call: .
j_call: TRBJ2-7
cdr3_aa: CAISESGRGGSYEQYF
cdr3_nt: TGTGCCATCAGTGAGTCGGGCAGGGGTGGCTCCTACGAGCAGTACTTC

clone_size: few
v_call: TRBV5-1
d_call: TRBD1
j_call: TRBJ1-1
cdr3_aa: CASSEPGQGRAFF
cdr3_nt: TGCGCCAGCAGCGAGCCGGGACAGGGAAGAGCTTTCTTT

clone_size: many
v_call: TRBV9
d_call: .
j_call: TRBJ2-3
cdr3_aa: CASSVDGGSADTQYF
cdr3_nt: TGTGCCAGCAGCGTAGACGGAGGGAGCGCAGATACGCAGTATTTT

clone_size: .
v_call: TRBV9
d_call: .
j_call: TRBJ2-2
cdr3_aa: CASSVPSRELFF
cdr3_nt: TGTGCCAGCAGCGTCCCATCCAGGGAGCTGTTTTTT

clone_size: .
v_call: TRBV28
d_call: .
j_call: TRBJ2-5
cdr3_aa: CASSLWSNQETQYF
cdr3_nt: TGTGCCAGCAGTTTATGGTCCAACCAAGAGACCCAGTACTTC

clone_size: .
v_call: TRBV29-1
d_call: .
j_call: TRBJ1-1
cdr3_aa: CSVETQGAEAFF
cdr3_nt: TGCAGCGTTGAAACGCAGGGCGCTGAAGCTTTCTTT

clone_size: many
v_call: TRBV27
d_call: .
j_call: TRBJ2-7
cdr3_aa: CASSFKQRFYYEQYF
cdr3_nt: TGTGCCAGCAGTTTTAAACAGAGATTCTACTACGAGCAGTACTTC

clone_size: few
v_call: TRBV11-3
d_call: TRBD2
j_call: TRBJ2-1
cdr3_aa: CASSSGRGLANNEQFF
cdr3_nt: TGTGCCAGCAGCTCAGGACGAGGACTAGCGAACAATGAGCAGTTCTTC

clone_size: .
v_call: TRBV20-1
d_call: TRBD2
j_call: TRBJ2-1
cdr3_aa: CSAGATSGDYNEQFF
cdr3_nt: TGCAGTGCTGGGGCGACTAGCGGGGACTACAATGAGCAGTTCTTC

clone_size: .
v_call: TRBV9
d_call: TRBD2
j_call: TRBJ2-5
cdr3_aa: CASSVGSGGGETQYF
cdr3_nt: TGTGCCAGCAGCGTAGGTAGCGGGGGCGGAGAGACCCAGTACTTC

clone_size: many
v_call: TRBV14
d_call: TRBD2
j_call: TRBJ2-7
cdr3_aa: CASSQSLAGGGQYF
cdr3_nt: TGTGCCAGCAGCCAAAGTCTAGCGGGAGGTGGGCAGTACTTC

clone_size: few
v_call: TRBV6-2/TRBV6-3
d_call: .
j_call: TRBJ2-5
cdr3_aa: CASSYGMYGQETQYF
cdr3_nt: TGTGCCAGCAGTTACGGCATGTACGGACAAGAGACCCAGTACTTC

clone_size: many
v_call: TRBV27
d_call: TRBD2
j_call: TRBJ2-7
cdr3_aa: CASSEGLANYEQYF
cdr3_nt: TGTGCCAGCAGTGAGGGACTAGCCAACTACGAGCAGTACTTC

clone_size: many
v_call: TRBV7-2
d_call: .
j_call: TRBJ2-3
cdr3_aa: CASSSFGWQDTQYF
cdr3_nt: TGTGCCAGCAGCTCCTTTGGGTGGCAAGATACGCAGTATTTT

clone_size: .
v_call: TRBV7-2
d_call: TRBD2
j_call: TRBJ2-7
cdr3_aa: CASSLPGLAVYEQYF
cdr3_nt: TGTGCCAGCAGCTTACCGGGACTAGCGGTCTACGAGCAGTACTTC

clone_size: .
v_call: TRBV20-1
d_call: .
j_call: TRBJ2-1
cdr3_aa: CSARDLAGAQDNEQFF
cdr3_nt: TGCAGTGCTAGAGATCTCGCGGGGGCCCAGGACAATGAGCAGTTCTTC

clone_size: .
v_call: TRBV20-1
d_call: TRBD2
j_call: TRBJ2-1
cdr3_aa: CSAPPTSGGYNEQFF
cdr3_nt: TGCAGTGCCCCTCCCACTAGCGGGGGATACAATGAGCAGTTCTTC

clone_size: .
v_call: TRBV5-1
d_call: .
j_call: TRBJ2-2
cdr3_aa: CASIGQNTGELFF
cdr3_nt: TGCGCCAGCATAGGGCAGAACACCGGGGAGCTGTTTTTT

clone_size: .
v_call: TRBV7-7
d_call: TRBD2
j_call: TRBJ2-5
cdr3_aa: CASSLGRTSGRGETQYF
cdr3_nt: TGTGCCAGCAGCTTAGGAAGGACTAGCGGGCGGGGAGAGACCCAGTACTTC